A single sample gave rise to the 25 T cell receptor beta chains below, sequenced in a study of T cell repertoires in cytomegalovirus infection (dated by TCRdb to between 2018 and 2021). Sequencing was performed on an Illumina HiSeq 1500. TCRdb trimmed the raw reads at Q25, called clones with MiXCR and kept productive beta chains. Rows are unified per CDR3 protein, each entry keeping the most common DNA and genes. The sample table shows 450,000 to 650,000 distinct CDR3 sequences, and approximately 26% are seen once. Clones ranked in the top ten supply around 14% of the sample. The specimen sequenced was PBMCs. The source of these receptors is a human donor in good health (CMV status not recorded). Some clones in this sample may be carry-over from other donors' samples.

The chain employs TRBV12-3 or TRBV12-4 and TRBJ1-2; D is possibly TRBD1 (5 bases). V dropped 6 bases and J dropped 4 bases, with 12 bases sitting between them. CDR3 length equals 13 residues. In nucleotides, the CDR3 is TGTGCCAGCAGGGGCGCGGGGGTCTATGGCTACACCTTC. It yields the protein CASRGAGVYGYTF.

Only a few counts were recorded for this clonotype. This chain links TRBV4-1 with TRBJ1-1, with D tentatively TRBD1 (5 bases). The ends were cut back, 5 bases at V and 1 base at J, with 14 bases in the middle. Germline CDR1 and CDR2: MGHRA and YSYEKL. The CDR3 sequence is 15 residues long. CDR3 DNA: TGCGCCAGCAGCTGGCCCCGGGGGGGGAACACTGAAGCTTTCTTT. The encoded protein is CASSWPRGGNTEAFF.

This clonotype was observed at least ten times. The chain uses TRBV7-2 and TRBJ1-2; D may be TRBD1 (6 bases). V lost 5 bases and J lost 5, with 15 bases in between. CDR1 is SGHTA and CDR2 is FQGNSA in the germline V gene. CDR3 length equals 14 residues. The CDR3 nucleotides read TGTGCCAGCAGCCCTCGACAGGCCTTATATGGCTACACCTTC. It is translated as CASSPRQALYGYTF. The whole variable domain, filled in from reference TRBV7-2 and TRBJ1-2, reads GAGVSQSPSNKVTEKGKDVELRCDPISGHTALYWYRQSLGQGLEFLIYFQGNSAPDKSGLPSDRFSAERTGGSVSTLTIQRTQQEDSAVYLCASSPRQALYGYTFGSGTRLTVV.

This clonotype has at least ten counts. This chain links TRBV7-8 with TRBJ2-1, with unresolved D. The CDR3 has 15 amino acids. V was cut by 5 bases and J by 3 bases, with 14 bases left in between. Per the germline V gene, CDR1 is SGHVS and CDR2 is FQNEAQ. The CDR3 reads CASSDGFGNYNEQFF. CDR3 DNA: TGTGCCAGCAGCGATGGTTTCGGTAACTACAATGAGCAGTTCTTC.

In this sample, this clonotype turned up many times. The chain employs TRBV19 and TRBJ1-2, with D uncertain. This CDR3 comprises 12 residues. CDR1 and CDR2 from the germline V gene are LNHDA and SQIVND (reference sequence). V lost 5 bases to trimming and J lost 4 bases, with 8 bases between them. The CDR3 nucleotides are TGTGCCAGTAGTCCGGAGGGCTATGGCTACACCTTC. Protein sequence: CASSPEGYGYTF.

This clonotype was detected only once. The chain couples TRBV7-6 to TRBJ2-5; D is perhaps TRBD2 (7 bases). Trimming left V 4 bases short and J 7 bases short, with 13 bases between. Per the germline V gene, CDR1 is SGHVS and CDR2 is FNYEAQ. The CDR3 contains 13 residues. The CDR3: CASSSQGGGTQYF. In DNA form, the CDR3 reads TGTGCCAGCAGCTCGCAGGGAGGGGGGACCCAGTACTTC.

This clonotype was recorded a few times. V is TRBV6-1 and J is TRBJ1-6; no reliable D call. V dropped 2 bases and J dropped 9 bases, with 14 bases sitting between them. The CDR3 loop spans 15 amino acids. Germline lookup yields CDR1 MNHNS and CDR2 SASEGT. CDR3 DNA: TGTGCCAGCAGTGAAAAAGGGAACTGGGTTTCACCCCTCCACTTT. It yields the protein CASSEKGNWVSPLHF.

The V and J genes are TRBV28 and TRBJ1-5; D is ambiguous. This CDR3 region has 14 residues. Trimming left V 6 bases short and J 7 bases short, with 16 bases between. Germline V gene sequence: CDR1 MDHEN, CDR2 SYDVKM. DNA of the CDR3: TGTGCCAGCAGAAAGGTCCCCCTGGGGCAGCCCCAGCATTTT. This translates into CASRKVPLGQPQHF.

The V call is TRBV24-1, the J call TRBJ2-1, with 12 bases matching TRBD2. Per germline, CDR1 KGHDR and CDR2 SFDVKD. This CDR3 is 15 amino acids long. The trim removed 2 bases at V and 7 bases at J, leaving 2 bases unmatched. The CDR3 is CATSDSGTSGNEQFF. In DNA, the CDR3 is TGTGCCACCAGTGATTCAGGGACTAGCGGGAATGAGCAGTTCTTC.

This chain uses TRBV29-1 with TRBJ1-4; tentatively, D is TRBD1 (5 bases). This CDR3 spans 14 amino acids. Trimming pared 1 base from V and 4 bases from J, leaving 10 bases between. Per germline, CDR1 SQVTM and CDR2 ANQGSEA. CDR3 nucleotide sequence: TGCAGCGTTGAAGGGCAGGGCGGTAATGAAAAACTGTTTTTT. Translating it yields CSVEGQGGNEKLFF.

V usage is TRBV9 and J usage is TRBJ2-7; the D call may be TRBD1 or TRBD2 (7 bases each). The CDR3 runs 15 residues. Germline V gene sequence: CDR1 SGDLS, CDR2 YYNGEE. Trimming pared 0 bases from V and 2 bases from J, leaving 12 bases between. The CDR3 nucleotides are TGTGCCAGCAGCGTAGGGGGGGGGACAGCCTACGAGCAGTACTTC. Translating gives CASSVGGGTAYEQYF.

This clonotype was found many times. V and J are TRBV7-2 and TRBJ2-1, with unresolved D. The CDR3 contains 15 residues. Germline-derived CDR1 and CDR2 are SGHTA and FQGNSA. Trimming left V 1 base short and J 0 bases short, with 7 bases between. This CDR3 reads CASSLVGPSYNEQFF. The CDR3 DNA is TGTGCCAGCAGCTTAGTCGGGCCCTCCTACAATGAGCAGTTCTTC.

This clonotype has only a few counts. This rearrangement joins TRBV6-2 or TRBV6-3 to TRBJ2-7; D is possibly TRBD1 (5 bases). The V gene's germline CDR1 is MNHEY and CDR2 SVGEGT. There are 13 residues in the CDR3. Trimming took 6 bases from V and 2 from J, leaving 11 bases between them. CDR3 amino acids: CASRTAAPYEQYF. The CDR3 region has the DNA TGTGCCAGCAGGACAGCCGCCCCCTACGAGCAGTACTTC.

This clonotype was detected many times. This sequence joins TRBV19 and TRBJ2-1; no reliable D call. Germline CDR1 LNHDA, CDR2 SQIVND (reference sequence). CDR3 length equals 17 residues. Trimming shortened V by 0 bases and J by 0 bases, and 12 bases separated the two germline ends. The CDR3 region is CASSIDDSVYSYNEQFF. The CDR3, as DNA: TGTGCCAGTAGTATAGACGACTCCGTTTACTCCTACAATGAGCAGTTCTTC. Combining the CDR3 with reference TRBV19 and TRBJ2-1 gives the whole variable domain DGGITQSPKYLFRKEGQNVTLSCEQNLNHDAMYWYRQDPGQGLRLIYYSQIVNDFQKGDIAEGYSVSREKKESFPLTVTSAQKNPTAFYLCASSIDDSVYSYNEQFFGPGTRLTVL.

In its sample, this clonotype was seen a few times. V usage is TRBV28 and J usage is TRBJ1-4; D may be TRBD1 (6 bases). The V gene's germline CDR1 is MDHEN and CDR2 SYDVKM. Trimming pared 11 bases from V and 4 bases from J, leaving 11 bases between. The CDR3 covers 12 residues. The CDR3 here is CAARQDNEKLFF. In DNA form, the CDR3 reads TGTGCCGCAAGACAGGATAATGAAAAACTGTTTTTT.

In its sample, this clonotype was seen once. CDR3 DNA: TGTGCCAGCAGTTTAGGGACCGGGACAGGGGCGTTCTACAATGAGCAGTTCTTC. Its protein is CASSLGTGTGAFYNEQFF. This chain connects TRBV27 to TRBJ2-1; 10 nucleotides agree with TRBD1. The CDR3 runs to 18 residues. V dropped 2 bases and J dropped 3; count of bases not matched to a gene: 10. Germline CDR1 is MNHEY and CDR2 is SMNVEV (reference sequence).

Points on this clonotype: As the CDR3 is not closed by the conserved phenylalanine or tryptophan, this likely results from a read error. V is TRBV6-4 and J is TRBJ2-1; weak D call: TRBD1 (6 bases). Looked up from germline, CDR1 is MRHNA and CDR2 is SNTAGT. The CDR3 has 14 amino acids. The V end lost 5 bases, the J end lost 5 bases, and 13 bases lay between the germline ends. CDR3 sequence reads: CASSPRQGHNEQFY. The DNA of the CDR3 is TGTGCCAGCAGTCCCCGCCAGGGGCACAATGAGCAGTTCTAC.

This chain's CDR3 is CASSFWRNSLYNEQFF. The CDR3 bases are TGTGCCAGCAGCTTTTGGAGGAATAGTCTCTACAATGAGCAGTTCTTC. The gene calls are TRBV7-8 and TRBJ2-1; possible D gene TRBD2, 5 bases. V was clipped by 3 bases and J by 3 bases, with 15 bases between them. The germline V gene has CDR1 SGHVS and CDR2 FQNEAQ. The CDR3 extends over 16 amino acids.

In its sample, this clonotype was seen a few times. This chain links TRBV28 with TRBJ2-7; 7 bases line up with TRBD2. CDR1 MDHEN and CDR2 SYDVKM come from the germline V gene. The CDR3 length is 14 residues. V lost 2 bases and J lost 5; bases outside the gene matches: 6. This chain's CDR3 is CASSLAGDGNEQYF. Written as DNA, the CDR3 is TGTGCCAGCAGTTTAGCGGGAGATGGTAACGAGCAGTACTTC.

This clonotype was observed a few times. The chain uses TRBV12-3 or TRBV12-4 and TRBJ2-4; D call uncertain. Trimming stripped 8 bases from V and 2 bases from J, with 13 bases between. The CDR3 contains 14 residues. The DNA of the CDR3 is TGTGCCAGCTGCTCTAATTGGCCCAAAAACATTCAGTACTTC. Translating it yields CASCSNWPKNIQYF.

The DNA for the CDR3 is TGCGCCAGCAGCCGACTAGCGGGAGGGGAAGAGCAGTTCTTC. Its protein product is CASSRLAGGEEQFF. The chain is built from TRBV5-1 and TRBJ2-1; 14 bases agree with TRBD2. CDR1 and CDR2 from the germline V gene are SGHRS and YFSETQ. Trimming cost V 4 bases and J 10 bases; bases outside gene matches: 4. This CDR3 region has 14 residues.

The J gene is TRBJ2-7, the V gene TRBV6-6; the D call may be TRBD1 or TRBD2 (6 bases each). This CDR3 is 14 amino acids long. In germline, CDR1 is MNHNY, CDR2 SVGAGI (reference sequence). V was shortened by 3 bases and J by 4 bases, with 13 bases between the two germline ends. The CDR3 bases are TGTGCCAGCAGTTATCGAGGGGGGCCGTACGAGCAGTACGTC. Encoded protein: CASSYRGGPYEQYV.

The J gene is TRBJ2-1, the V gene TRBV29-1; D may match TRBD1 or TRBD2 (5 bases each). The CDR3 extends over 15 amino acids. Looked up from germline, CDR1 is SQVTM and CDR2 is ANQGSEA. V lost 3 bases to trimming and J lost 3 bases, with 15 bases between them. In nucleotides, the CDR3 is TGCAGCGTTGATGCCGGGACCCAAAACTACAATGAGCAGTTCTTC. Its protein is CSVDAGTQNYNEQFF.

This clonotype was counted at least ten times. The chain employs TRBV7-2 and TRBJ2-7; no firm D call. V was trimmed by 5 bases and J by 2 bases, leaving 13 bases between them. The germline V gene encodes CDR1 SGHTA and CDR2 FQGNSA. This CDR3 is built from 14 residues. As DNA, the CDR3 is TGTGCCAGCAGCCCCGAGGTGGTCGCCTACGAGCAGTACTTC. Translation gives CASSPEVVAYEQYF.

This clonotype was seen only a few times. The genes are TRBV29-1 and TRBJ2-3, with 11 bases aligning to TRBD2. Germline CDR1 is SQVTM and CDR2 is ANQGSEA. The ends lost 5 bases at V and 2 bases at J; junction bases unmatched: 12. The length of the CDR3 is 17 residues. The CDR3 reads CSVTPGLAEILTDTQYF. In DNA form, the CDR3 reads TGCAGCGTTACACCGGGACTAGCGGAAATACTCACAGATACGCAGTATTTT.